This entry lists 30 T cell receptor beta chains sequenced from one sample in a study of B cell selection in AIRE deficiency. Conventional CD4 T cells were sorted as CD4+CD127+ cells. Using immunoSEQ multiplex PCR, the repertoire was profiled, and TCRdb retains in-frame clones only, with some absent. The table includes 20,000 to 30,000 clones, almost 98% detected once. Sequenced sample: conventional CD4+ T cells sorted from PBMCs. Every receptor here comes from a human donor with AIRE deficiency.

The V and J genes are TRBV6-5 and TRBJ1-2; maybe TRBD1 (5 bases). The CDR3 runs 14 residues. V shed 0 bases and J shed 6 bases, with 11 bases lying between them. Germline CDR1 reads MNHEY; CDR2 reads SVGAGI. In nucleotides, the CDR3 is TGTGCCAGCAGTTACTCGAGCCCAGGGAATGGCTACACCTTC. Translated: CASSYSSPGNGYTF.

The chain employs TRBV5-1 and TRBJ2-7; D is perhaps TRBD1 (6 bases). This CDR3 spans 15 amino acids. The V end was cut by 0 bases, the J end by 0 bases, with 10 bases between. Per the germline V gene, CDR1 is SGHRS and CDR2 is YFSETQ. This CDR3 reads CASSLDQGSSYEQYF. The CDR3 region has the DNA TGCGCCAGCAGCTTGGATCAGGGGAGCTCCTACGAGCAGTACTTC. Full variable domain (outside the CDR3, taken from reference TRBV5-1 and TRBJ2-7): KAGVTQTPRYLIKTRGQQVTLSCSPISGHRSVSWYQQTPGQGLQFLFEYFSETQRNKGNFPGRFSGRQFSNSRSEMNVSTLELGDSALYLCASSLDQGSSYEQYFGPGTRLTVT.

J is TRBJ1-1 and V is TRBV5-1; no clear D. The V end lost 4 bases, the J end lost 1 base, and 8 bases lay between the germline ends. The CDR3 loop spans 13 amino acids. Germline values: CDR1 SGHRS, CDR2 YFSETQ. CDR3 sequence (DNA): TGCGCCAGCAGCCTATTAAAGAACACTGAAGCTTTCTTT. Translating gives CASSLLKNTEAFF.

The genes are TRBV28 and TRBJ2-2; no clear D. The CDR3 is 14 residues long. V lost 9 bases and J lost 6, with 17 bases in between. Germline V gene data show CDR1 as MDHEN and CDR2 as SYDVKM. The CDR3 DNA follows: TGTGCCAGTCAATATCCCAGGAATCCCGGGGAGCTGTTTTTT. Amino acids: CASQYPRNPGELFF. The complete variable domain, with remaining parts taken from reference TRBV28 and TRBJ2-2, reads DVKVTQSSRYLVKRTGEKVFLECVQDMDHENMFWYRQDPGLGLRLIYFSYDVKMKEKGDIPEGYSVSREKKERFSLILESASTNQTSMYLCASQYPRNPGELFFGEGSRLTVL.

The sample holds one count of this clone. Written as DNA, the CDR3 is TGTGCCAGCAGGAGGATTGGGGCAGATATAATGAACACTGAAGCTTTCTTT. Its translation is CASRRIGADIMNTEAFF. The V gene is TRBV28, the J gene TRBJ1-1, with D possibly TRBD1 on 5 matching bases. V shed 6 bases and J shed 0 bases, with 20 bases lying between them. Germline V gene sequence: CDR1 MDHEN, CDR2 SYDVKM. The CDR3 extends over 17 amino acids.

This chain joins TRBV23-1 and TRBJ1-5, with D perhaps matching TRBD1 (5 bases). TRBV23-1 carries the ORF label, with uncertain function. This CDR3 has 16 amino acids. V lost 2 bases and J 3 bases, leaving 14 bases between the germline ends. CDR3 bases: TGCGCCAGCAGTCAAAAAGTCTCCAGGGACAATCAGCCCCAGCATTTT. It is translated as CASSQKVSRDNQPQHF.

The chain is built from TRBV10-2 and TRBJ2-7; D not resolved. The V gene lost 4 bases and the J gene lost 1 base, with 11 bases spanning the gap. The CDR3 totals 14 residues. Germline CDR1 WSHSY, CDR2 SAAADI. Written as DNA, the CDR3 is TGCGCCAGCAGTGTGGGTAGTACGTCCTACGAGCAGTACTTC. It specifies CASSVGSTSYEQYF.

Only one count was recorded for this clone. The CDR3 nucleotides are TGTGCCAGCAGCTCGTCATGGCGGGGGGCAGATACGCAGTATTTT. Protein product: CASSSSWRGADTQYF. The genes are TRBV5-5 and TRBJ2-3; TRBD2 matches at 8 bases. Germline loops: CDR1 SGHKS, CDR2 YYEKEE (reference sequence). This CDR3 has 15 residues. After removal of 3 bases from V and 4 bases from J, the junction contained 7 bases not matched to a gene. The full variable domain, its missing parts supplied by reference TRBV5-5 and TRBJ2-3, is DAGVTQSPTHLIKTRGQQVTLRCSPISGHKSVSWYQQVLGQGPQFIFQYYEKEERGRGNFPDRFSARQFPNYSSELNVNALLLGDSALYLCASSSSWRGADTQYFGPGTRLTVL.

The chain joins TRBV6-5 to TRBJ1-6; possibly TRBD1 for D (5 bases). The CDR3 contains 14 residues. V lost 6 bases to trimming and J lost 14 bases, with 20 bases between them. CDR1 is MNHEY and CDR2 is SVGAGI in the germline V gene. DNA for the CDR3: TGTGCCAGCAGCCTAAGGACGGTTCTAGGGGCCCTCCACTTT. Translated: CASSLRTVLGALHF.

The chain is built from TRBV7-9 and TRBJ2-1; possible D gene TRBD1, 6 bases. V lost 1 base, J lost 1 base, and 17 bases lay in between. CDR3 length: 18 amino acids. CDR1 SEHNR and CDR2 FQNEAQ come from the germline V gene (reference sequence). The CDR3 protein is CASSLVWGQEPSYNEQFF. The CDR3 DNA is TGTGCCAGCAGCTTAGTTTGGGGGCAGGAGCCATCCTACAATGAGCAGTTCTTC.

The V gene is TRBV11-3, the J gene TRBJ2-3; 9 bases agree with TRBD2. Germline CDR1 is SGHNT and CDR2 is YENEEA. With V trimmed by 5 bases and J by 4 bases, 7 bases remained unmatched. The CDR3 extends over 15 amino acids. The CDR3: CASSPGGLASDTQYF. In DNA form, the CDR3 reads TGTGCCAGCAGCCCAGGGGGACTAGCTTCAGATACGCAGTATTTT.

The chain links TRBV7-2 to TRBJ2-7; possibly TRBD2 for D (6 bases). V was trimmed by 1 base and J by 2 bases, leaving 12 bases between them. The CDR3 consists of 15 residues. CDR1 is SGHTA, CDR2 FQGNSA, per germline. CDR3 amino acids: CASSLGIGSAYEQYF. The CDR3 nucleotides read TGTGCCAGCAGCTTAGGGATCGGGAGCGCCTACGAGCAGTACTTC.

A single count supports this clone. J is TRBJ2-5 and V is TRBV25-1, with TRBD1 matching over 8 bases. Germline loops: CDR1 MGHDK, CDR2 SYGVNS. This CDR3 region has 16 residues. The V segment lost 2 bases and the J segment 3 bases; nucleotides outside the gene matches: 8. CDR3 nucleotides: TGTGCCAGCAGTGAACTCGGACAGGGAGTGGAAGAGACCCAGTACTTC. It yields the protein CASSELGQGVEETQYF.

The chain recombines TRBV19 with TRBJ2-1; no clear D. V was clipped by 10 bases and J by 4 bases, with 14 bases between them. The CDR3 length is 13 residues. CDR1 is LNHDA, CDR2 SQIVND, per germline (reference sequence). Here the CDR3 reads CATVGSGYNEQFF. As DNA, the CDR3 is TGTGCCACCGTCGGGTCCGGTTACAATGAGCAGTTCTTC.

CDR3 bases: TGTGCCAGCAGCTTAGTTAGGGGGTGGGAAAACGAGCAGTACTTC. Protein: CASSLVRGWENEQYF. The chain links TRBV7-2 to TRBJ2-7, with TRBD1 as a possible D gene (6 bases). This CDR3 region has 15 residues. Trimming took 1 base from V and 5 from J, leaving 15 bases between them. Germline CDR1 and CDR2: SGHTA and FQGNSA.

This clone has only one observation. The rearrangement links TRBV29-1 to TRBJ2-7; D uncertain. The CDR3 runs to 10 residues. Between the trimmed V and J ends, which lost 4 bases and 6 bases, there was a span of 7 bases. Germline V gene lookup returns CDR1 SQVTM and CDR2 ANQGSEA. The CDR3 sequence is CSVGDFEQYF. DNA for the CDR3: TGCAGCGTTGGGGATTTCGAGCAGTACTTC.

V usage is TRBV7-2 and J usage is TRBJ2-7; possibly TRBD2 for D (5 bases). CDR3 size: 13 residues. Germline V gives CDR1 SGHTA, CDR2 FQGNSA. The V end lost 5 bases, the J end lost 5 bases, and 13 bases lay between the germline ends. The chain's CDR3 is CASSLLLAHEQYF. CDR3 sequence (DNA): TGTGCCAGCAGCCTACTCCTAGCCCACGAGCAGTACTTC. The complete variable domain, with remaining parts taken from reference TRBV7-2 and TRBJ2-7, reads GAGVSQSPSNKVTEKGKDVELRCDPISGHTALYWYRQSLGQGLEFLIYFQGNSAPDKSGLPSDRFSAERTGGSVSTLTIQRTQQEDSAVYLCASSLLLAHEQYFGPGTRLTVT.

V gene TRBV11-2 combines with J gene TRBJ2-2; no clear D. The CDR3 spans 15 residues. The V end lost 1 base, the J end lost 11 bases, and 17 bases lay between the germline ends. Germline loops: CDR1 SGHAT, CDR2 FQNNGV. The DNA of the CDR3 is TGTGCCAGCAGCTTAGCCCCCGCGACGAATCGAGAGCTGTTTTTT. It encodes CASSLAPATNRELFF.

The chain has TRBV4-3 and TRBJ1-2; D possibly corresponds to TRBD1 (5 bases). Germline V CDR1 and CDR2: LGHNA, YSLEER. Trimming left V 4 bases short and J 5 bases short, with 17 bases between. The CDR3 loop spans 15 amino acids. CDR3 residues: CASSRGGRGSYGYTF. For the CDR3, the DNA is TGCGCCAGCAGCCGCGGGGGTCGGGGAAGTTATGGCTACACCTTC.

For the CDR3, the DNA is TGTGCCAGCAGCAGGCGGACTAGCCCCCGTGGTGATGAGCAGTTCTTC. Translating gives CASSRRTSPRGDEQFF. J is TRBJ2-1 and V is TRBV7-9; 8 bases fit TRBD2. There are 16 residues in the CDR3. Trimming removed 5 bases from V and 8 bases from J; junction bases left unmatched: 14. CDR1 and CDR2 from the germline V gene are SEHNR and FQNEAQ (reference sequence).

V and J are TRBV11-2 and TRBJ1-1; unclear D gene. Germline assignment: CDR1 SGHAT and CDR2 FQNNGV. The length of the CDR3 is 15 residues. V lost 0 bases to trimming and J lost 1 base, with 9 bases between them. The CDR3, as DNA: TGTGCCAGCAGCTTAGAAAGGACGGCGAACACTGAAGCTTTCTTT. Amino acid sequence: CASSLERTANTEAFF.

The J gene is TRBJ1-4, the V gene TRBV7-9; possible D gene TRBD1, 5 bases. The ends were cut back, 4 bases at V and 8 bases at J, with 23 bases in the middle. This CDR3 contains 17 residues. The germline gives CDR1 SEHNR, CDR2 FQNEAQ (reference sequence). The CDR3 coding sequence is TGTGCCAGCAGCTATCCCCAGATAGGGGTGGGCCCCGAAAAACTGTTTTTT. Its translation is CASSYPQIGVGPEKLFF.

The V and J genes are TRBV7-3 and TRBJ2-1; D is unclear. Per germline, CDR1 SGHTA and CDR2 FQGTGA. CDR3 length: 14 amino acids. V lost 2 bases, J lost 8 bases, and 13 bases lay in between. CDR3 coding DNA: TGTGCCAGCAGCTTATACCATGGAAAGGATGAGCAGTTCTTC. It yields the protein CASSLYHGKDEQFF. The full variable domain, in which reference TRBV7-3 and TRBJ2-1 provide the parts outside the CDR3, is GAGVSQTPSNKVTEKGKYVELRCDPISGHTALYWYRQSLGQGPEFLIYFQGTGAADDSGLPNDRFFAVRPEGSVSTLKIQRTERGDSAVYLCASSLYHGKDEQFFGPGTRLTVL.

The CDR3, as DNA: TGTGCCAGCAGCTCCCCGGGGGGGAGGACTAGCTACGAGCAGTACTTC. It yields the protein CASSSPGGRTSYEQYF. V is TRBV7-2 and J is TRBJ2-7; 8 bases align to TRBD2. CDR1 and CDR2 (germline): SGHTA, FQGNSA. The CDR3 has 16 residues. After removal of 4 bases from V and 3 bases from J, the junction contained 11 bases not matched to a gene.

The V call is TRBV25-1, the J call TRBJ2-7, with D unclear. The germline CDR1 and CDR2 sequences are MGHDK and SYGVNS. The ends were cut back, 3 bases at V and 4 bases at J, with 4 bases in the middle. The CDR3 has 11 amino acids. The CDR3 reads CASSDKYEQYF. CDR3 sequence (DNA): TGTGCCAGCAGTGATAAATACGAGCAGTACTTC.

Only a few counts were recorded for this clone. V is TRBV5-1 and J is TRBJ2-1, with 11 bases matching TRBD2. V lost 3 bases to trimming and J lost 7 bases; unmatched junction nucleotides: 6. There are 15 residues in the CDR3. Germline V CDR1 and CDR2: SGHRS, YFSETQ. In DNA, the CDR3 is TGCGCCAGCAGCTCAACCGGGACTAGCGGAAATGAGCAGTTCTTC. It specifies CASSSTGTSGNEQFF.

The chain recombines TRBV28 with TRBJ2-7, with D perhaps being TRBD1 or TRBD2 (5 bases each). V lost 8 bases and J lost 8, with 19 bases in between. The CDR3 covers 13 residues. From germline, CDR1 is MDHEN and CDR2 SYDVKM. In DNA form, the CDR3 reads TGTGCCAGCGGGCGACCAGGGCGGACTCAGCAGTACTTC. This sequence encodes CASGRPGRTQQYF.

This chain links TRBV18 with TRBJ1-5; D might be TRBD1 (6 bases). V lost 6 bases and J 0 bases, leaving 18 bases between the germline ends. The CDR3 spans 17 residues. From germline, CDR1 is KGHSH and CDR2 LQKENI. The chain's CDR3 is CASSPGTIDYSNQPQHF. DNA for the CDR3: TGTGCCAGCTCCCCCGGGACAATCGATTATAGCAATCAGCCCCAGCATTTT.

The chain uses TRBV7-8 and TRBJ2-5, with no clear D. The CDR3 runs 15 residues. Trimming took off 1 base at V and 0 bases at J, with 9 bases between the two ends. Germline-derived CDR1 and CDR2 are SGHVS and FQNEAQ. CDR3 loop: CASSLVWTNQETQYF. For the CDR3, the DNA is TGTGCCAGCAGCTTAGTGTGGACCAACCAAGAGACCCAGTACTTC.

The chain uses TRBV19 and TRBJ2-7, with 9 positions matching TRBD1. CDR1 is LNHDA and CDR2 is SQIVND in the germline V gene (reference sequence). Germline trimming cut 10 bases from V and 4 bases from J; bases unmatched to any gene: 11. This CDR3 region has 14 residues. CDR3 nucleotide sequence: TGTGCCACTAAGATTACGGGACAGGGTTACGAGCAGTACTTC. It yields the protein CATKITGQGYEQYF.